This TCR beta chain was captured in a study of cytomegalovirus exposure and HLA in healthy donors. About this clone itself: No antigen is known for it. This CDR3 is also generated by other DNA sequences in the sample.

It was with 60 Vbeta and 13 Jbeta primers that the PCR ran. Sequenced by immunoSEQ multiplex PCR; TCRdb stores in-frame clones only, minus some. The profile covers over 150,000 clones, with around 77% appearing a single time and just under 3% taken by the ten largest. Study observations and caveats: In the analysis, some V segments, TRBV6-2 and TRBV6-3 included, were excluded as indistinguishable. Highly shared sequence variants in one cluster were likely a sequencing artifact.

Participants comprised healthy donors of bone marrow. Nominal health characterized the donors when sampled, though unrecorded immune exposures were likely. Deletions cut 8 bases from V and 5 bases from J, with 11 bases between. This CDR3 region has 12 residues. Looked up from germline, CDR1 is SGHTA and CDR2 is FQGNSA. The V and J genes are TRBV7-2 and TRBJ2-3, with D possibly matching TRBD1 (6 bases). The sequencing input was PBMCs. The origin of this receptor is a woman aged 25 to 39 in good health and CMV-seronegative. DNA of the CDR3: TGTGCCAGCCTTCAGGGGTTAGATACGCAGTATTTT. Protein product: CASLQGLDTQYF.